The 10 T cell receptor beta chains below were found in one sample sequenced in a study of CD8 T cells in ankylosing spondylitis. A single record per CDR3 protein comes from TCRdb applying MiXCR to the 5' RACE reads. Of some 290,000 distinct CDR3 sequences detected, roughly 20% appear once; the ten largest clones hold around 8%. The sequenced material came from blood, either unsorted or a sorted T cell fraction (not recorded which). The receptors come from a male donor with ankylosing spondylitis or in good health (not recorded which).

This clonotype was counted ten times or more. The genes are TRBV5-1 and TRBJ1-2; 7 bases align to TRBD1. In germline, CDR1 is SGHRS, CDR2 YFSETQ. The CDR3 runs 16 residues. The ends lost 2 bases at V and 8 bases at J; junction bases unmatched: 15. CDR3 bases: TGCGCCAGCAGCTTTGGAAGGACCGACAGGGCTGAGGGCTACACCTTC. Translation: CASSFGRTDRAEGYTF.

The chain has TRBV29-1 and TRBJ2-5; 11 bases are shared with TRBD2. Losses at the gene ends were 7 bases for V and 5 bases for J; bases not matched to a gene: 12. The CDR3 totals 15 residues. CDR1 is SQVTM and CDR2 is ANQGSEA in the germline V gene. The CDR3 sequence is CSGSPSGGPGETQYF. CDR3 coding DNA: TGCAGCGGGTCCCCTAGCGGGGGGCCGGGGGAGACCCAGTACTTC.

This clonotype was seen a few times. The chain carries TRBV2 and TRBJ1-6; 8 positions match TRBD1. V gave up 9 bases and J gave up 9 bases; unmatched junction bases: 7. This CDR3 has 13 residues. The germline CDR1 and CDR2 sequences are SNHLY and FYNNEI. The CDR3 DNA sequence: TGTGCCAGTGTGGGACAGGAAACTTCACCCCTCCACTTT. Encoded protein: CASVGQETSPLHF. The variable domain in full, completed from reference TRBV2 and TRBJ1-6, reads EPEVTQTPSHQVTQMGQEVILRCVPISNHLYFYWYRQILGQKVEFLVSFYNNEISEKSEIFDDQFSVERPDGSNFTLKIRSTKLEDSAMYFCASVGQETSPLHFGNGTRLTVT.

This clonotype was counted a few times. The chain combines TRBV24-1 with TRBJ2-5; D is possibly TRBD2 (6 bases). Germline values: CDR1 KGHDR, CDR2 SFDVKD. The length of the CDR3 is 15 residues. V was pared by 4 bases and J by 5 bases, with 16 bases between. This CDR3 is CATSDRDLAVETQYF. The CDR3 DNA follows: TGTGCCACCAGTGACAGGGACTTGGCGGTGGAGACCCAGTACTTC.

This clonotype was picked up a small number of times. J is TRBJ1-2 and V is TRBV20-1; D remains ambiguous. The V end was cut by 0 bases, the J end by 0 bases, with 11 bases between. The CDR3 runs to 15 residues. In germline, CDR1 is DFQATT, CDR2 SNEGSKA (reference sequence). The DNA of the CDR3 is TGCAGTGCTAGAGATCGGGCCAGAGCTAACTATGGCTACACCTTC. It specifies CSARDRARANYGYTF.

This clonotype was observed at least ten times. The chain links TRBV20-1 to TRBJ2-3, with 9 positions matching TRBD2. The CDR3 extends over 13 amino acids. V was pared by 6 bases and J by 4 bases, with 5 bases of the junction left unmatched. The germline V gene encodes CDR1 DFQATT and CDR2 SNEGSKA (reference sequence). This chain's CDR3 is CSALAGEADTQYF. The CDR3 region has the DNA TGCAGTGCCTTAGCGGGAGAGGCAGATACGCAGTATTTT.

V is TRBV20-1 and J is TRBJ1-2, with a tentative D call TRBD1 (5 bases). This CDR3 has 14 amino acids. V was trimmed by 4 bases and J by 4 bases, leaving 16 bases between them. From germline, CDR1 is DFQATT and CDR2 SNEGSKA (reference sequence). Here the CDR3 reads CSATLKSGGYGYTF. The CDR3 nucleotides are TGCAGTGCTACCCTAAAGTCCGGGGGCTATGGCTACACCTTC.

A few counts support this clonotype. The genes are TRBV6-5 and TRBJ2-2, with D hard to call. Trimming left V 0 bases short and J 5 bases short, with 4 bases between. Per the germline V gene, CDR1 is MNHEY and CDR2 is SVGAGI. CDR3 size: 13 residues. The CDR3 protein is CASSYSQTGELFF. In nucleotides, the CDR3 is TGTGCCAGCAGTTACTCGCAGACCGGGGAGCTGTTTTTT.

This rearrangement joins TRBV9 to TRBJ2-5; D is possibly TRBD1 or TRBD2 (6 bases each). V shed 5 bases and J shed 0 bases, with 14 bases lying between them. The CDR3 covers 15 residues. The germline V gene encodes CDR1 SGDLS and CDR2 YYNGEE. CDR3 in DNA: TGTGCCAGCAGTATACTTGGGGGGCACCAAGAGACCCAGTACTTC. As protein: CASSILGGHQETQYF.

This CDR3 is CASSLRGGTANEKLFF. The DNA of the CDR3 is TGTGCCAGCAGTTTAAGGGGGGGCACCGCCAATGAAAAACTGTTTTTT. The rearrangement joins TRBV28 to TRBJ1-4; D perhaps matches TRBD1 (6 bases). The CDR3 is made up of 16 amino acids. V was cut by 2 bases and J by 5 bases, with 15 bases left in between. CDR1 is MDHEN, CDR2 SYDVKM, per germline. The variable domain in full, completed from reference TRBV28 and TRBJ1-4, reads DVKVTQSSRYLVKRTGEKVFLECVQDMDHENMFWYRQDPGLGLRLIYFSYDVKMKEKGDIPEGYSVSREKKERFSLILESASTNQTSMYLCASSLRGGTANEKLFFGSGTQLSVL.